This TCR beta chain was identified in a study of cytomegalovirus exposure and HLA in healthy donors. Although they were nominally healthy when sampled, donors likely had unrecorded immune exposures. It was with 60 Vbeta and 13 Jbeta primers that the PCR ran. Authors' data handling: About 11 million of 80 million or so unique TCR beta chains were shared, per a later count. Data came from immunoSEQ multiplex PCR; TCRdb stores just in-frame clones and leaves some out. That table furnishes V, J and clone size, whereas the DNA furnished D and trimming. The sample lists about 160,000 clones, approximately 74% seen once, with approximately 2.5% in the top ten. Germline V gene lookup returns CDR1 MNHNS and CDR2 SASEGT. The V gene lost 6 bases and the J gene lost 0 bases, with 11 bases spanning the gap. This CDR3 is 14 amino acids long.

The sequenced sample consisted of PBMCs. This TCR derives from a woman aged 25 to 39 in good health and CMV-seronegative. This chain links TRBV6-1 with TRBJ1-1; D is undetermined. Here the CDR3 reads CASRPGFLNTEAFF. Written as DNA, the CDR3 is TGTGCCAGCAGACCCGGTTTTTTGAACACTGAAGCTTTCTTT.